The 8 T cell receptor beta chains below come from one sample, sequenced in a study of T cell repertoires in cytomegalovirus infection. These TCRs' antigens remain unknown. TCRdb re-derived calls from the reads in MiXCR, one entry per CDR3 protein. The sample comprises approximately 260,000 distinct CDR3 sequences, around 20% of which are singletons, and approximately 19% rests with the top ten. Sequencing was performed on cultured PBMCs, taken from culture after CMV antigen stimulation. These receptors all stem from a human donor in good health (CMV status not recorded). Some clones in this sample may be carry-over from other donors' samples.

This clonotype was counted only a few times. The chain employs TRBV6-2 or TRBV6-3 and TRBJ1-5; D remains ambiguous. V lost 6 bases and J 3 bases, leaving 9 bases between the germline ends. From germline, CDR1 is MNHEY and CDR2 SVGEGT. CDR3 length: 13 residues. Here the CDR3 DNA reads TGTGCCAGCAGACGGGATTTCAATCAGCCCCAGCATTTT. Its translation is CASRRDFNQPQHF.

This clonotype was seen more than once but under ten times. The CDR3 nucleotides read TGTGCCAGCAGCTCGAAGCGGGGAGGGGTCGGTGAGCAGTTCTTC. It translates to CASSSKRGGVGEQFF. The chain links TRBV7-2 to TRBJ2-1; 7 nucleotides line up with TRBD2. V lost 4 bases to trimming and J lost 9 bases; unmatched junction nucleotides: 12. Germline CDR1 and CDR2: SGHTA and FQGNSA. The CDR3 consists of 15 residues.

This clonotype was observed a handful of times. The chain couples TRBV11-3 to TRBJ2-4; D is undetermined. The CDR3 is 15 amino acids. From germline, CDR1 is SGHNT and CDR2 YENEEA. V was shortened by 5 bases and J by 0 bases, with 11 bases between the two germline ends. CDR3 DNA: TGTGCCAGCAGCCGAGACAATCTAGCCAAAAACATTCAGTACTTC. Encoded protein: CASSRDNLAKNIQYF.

The CDR3 here is CASSVGTPNNYGYTF. The CDR3 bases are TGTGCCAGCAGCGTAGGGACACCAAATAACTATGGCTACACCTTC. The V call is TRBV9, the J call TRBJ1-2; D possibly corresponds to TRBD1 (5 bases). The CDR3 has 15 amino acids. V was cut by 0 bases and J by 1 base, with 10 bases left in between. Germline lookup yields CDR1 SGDLS and CDR2 YYNGEE.

The DNA of the CDR3 is TGTGCCAGCAGCAACAGGGGGCCATACGAGCAGTACGTC. It translates to CASSNRGPYEQYV. V gene TRBV6-1 combines with J gene TRBJ2-7, with 9 bases that match TRBD1. The germline gives CDR1 MNHNS, CDR2 SASEGT. V lost 6 bases to trimming and J lost 4 bases; unmatched junction nucleotides: 4. This CDR3 comprises 13 residues.

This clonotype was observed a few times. CDR3 sequence: CASTPGGRGTDTQYF. CDR3 in DNA: TGTGCCAGCACCCCTGGCGGGAGGGGCACAGATACGCAGTATTTT. The rearrangement links TRBV5-5 to TRBJ2-3, with 9 bases aligning to TRBD2. The CDR3 length is 15 residues. The V segment lost 6 bases and the J segment 1 base; nucleotides outside the gene matches: 6. CDR1 is SGHKS, CDR2 YYEKEE, per germline (reference sequence).

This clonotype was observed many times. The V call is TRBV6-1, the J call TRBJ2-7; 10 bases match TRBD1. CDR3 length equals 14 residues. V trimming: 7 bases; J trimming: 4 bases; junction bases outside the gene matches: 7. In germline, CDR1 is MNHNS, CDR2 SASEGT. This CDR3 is CASNRDRGRYEQYF. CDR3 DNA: TGTGCCAGCAACCGGGACAGGGGACGATACGAGCAGTACTTC.

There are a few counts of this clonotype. The CDR3 DNA sequence: TGTGCCAGCAGTTGGGCGAGGGGGTCCGGGCCCCAGCATTTT. This sequence encodes CASSWARGSGPQHF. J is TRBJ1-5 and V is TRBV12-3 or TRBV12-4, with D possibly TRBD1 on 6 matching bases. This CDR3 has 14 amino acids. Trimming removed 4 bases at V and 9 bases at J, with 16 bases between.